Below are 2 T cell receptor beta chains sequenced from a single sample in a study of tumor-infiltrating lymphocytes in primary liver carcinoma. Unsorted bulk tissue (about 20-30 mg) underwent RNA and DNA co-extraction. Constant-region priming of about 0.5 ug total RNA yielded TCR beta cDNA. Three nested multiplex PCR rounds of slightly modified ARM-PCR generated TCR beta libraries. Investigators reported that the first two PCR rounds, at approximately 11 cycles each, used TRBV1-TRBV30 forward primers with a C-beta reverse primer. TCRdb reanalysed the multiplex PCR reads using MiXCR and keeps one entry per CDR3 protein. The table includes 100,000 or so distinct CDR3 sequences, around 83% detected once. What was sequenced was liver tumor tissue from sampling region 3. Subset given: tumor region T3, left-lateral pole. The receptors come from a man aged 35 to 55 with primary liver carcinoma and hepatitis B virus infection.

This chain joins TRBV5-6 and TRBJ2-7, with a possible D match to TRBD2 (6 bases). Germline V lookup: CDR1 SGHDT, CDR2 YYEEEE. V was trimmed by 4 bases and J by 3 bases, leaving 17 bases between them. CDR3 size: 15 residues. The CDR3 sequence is CASSRTTRNLYEQYF. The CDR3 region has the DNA TGTGCCAGCAGCCGGACTACCAGGAACCTCTACGAGCAGTACTTC.

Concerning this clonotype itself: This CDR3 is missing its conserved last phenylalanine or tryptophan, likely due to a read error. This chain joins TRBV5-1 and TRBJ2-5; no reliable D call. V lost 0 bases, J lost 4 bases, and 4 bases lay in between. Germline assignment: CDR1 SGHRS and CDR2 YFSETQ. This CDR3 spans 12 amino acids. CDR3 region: CASSLDGETQYL. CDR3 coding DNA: TGCGCCAGCAGCTTGGATGGAGAGACCCAGTACTTA.